The next 6 T cell receptor beta chains were all read from a single sample in a study of T cells expressing NK-cell markers. With the 5' RACE reads reprocessed, TCRdb shows one record per CDR3 protein and no DNA. This table lists 400,000 to 550,000 distinct CDR3 sequences. The source material was blood T cells: a sorted CD56 or NKG2C T cell subset, CD4+ or CD8+ T cells, or bulk PBMC T cells (not recorded which). The receptor set was obtained from a woman aged 18 to 75 in good health.

V usage is TRBV20-1 and J usage is TRBJ1-2; TCRdb designates TRBD1, a call that cannot be tested without DNA. Germline-derived CDR1 and CDR2 are DFQATT and SNEGSKA (reference sequence). This CDR3 has 11 amino acids. Here the CDR3 reads CSAKTGTPQTF.

V usage is TRBV19 and J usage is TRBJ2-3; with no DNA, the TCRdb D assignment of TRBD1 cannot be verified. This CDR3 spans 15 amino acids. CDR1 is LNHDA and CDR2 is SQIVND in the germline V gene (reference sequence). CDR3 loop: CASSPRGTGTDTQYF.

The chain employs TRBV15 and TRBJ2-1; the TRBD1 assignment by TCRdb is unverifiable without DNA. Per germline, CDR1 LNHNV and CDR2 YYDKDF (reference sequence). The CDR3 totals 14 residues. CDR3 amino acids: CATSKAGTINEQFF.

V usage is TRBV9 and J usage is TRBJ2-1; the TCRdb call, TRBD2, lacks DNA for checking. The CDR3 runs to 16 residues. The germline CDR1 and CDR2 sequences are SGDLS and YYNGEE. This chain's CDR3 is CASSVAGSGTNNEQFF.

The rearrangement uses TRBV27 and TRBJ2-5; TCRdb indicates TRBD1, and absent DNA this call remains unverified. The CDR3 extends over 16 amino acids. The germline V gene encodes CDR1 MNHEY and CDR2 SMNVEV (reference sequence). The CDR3 here is CASSPRQGRRQETQYF.

The genes are TRBV30 and TRBJ2-3. Germline assignment: CDR1 GTSNPN and CDR2 SVGIG (reference sequence). The CDR3 is 15 amino acids. The CDR3 spells CAWKYLGLSTDTQYF. Filled out from reference TRBV30 and TRBJ2-3, the complete variable domain reads SQTIHQWPATLVQPVGSPLSLECTVEGTSNPNLYWYRQAAGRGLQLLFYSVGIGQISSEVPQNLSASRPQDRQFILSSKKLLLSDSGFYLCAWKYLGLSTDTQYFGPGTRLTVL.